This note documents a single T cell receptor beta chain sequence. The V and J ends lost 3 bases and 4 bases respectively, with 12 bases between them. The CDR3 loop spans 14 amino acids. The V gene's germline CDR1 is LGHNT and CDR2 FRNRAP. TCRdb's copy holds only in-frame clones and misses some; the assay was immunoSEQ multiplex PCR. The data hold approximately 57,000 clones, with roughly 85% observed a single time. The record originates from a study of T cells in localized non-small cell lung cancer. This sequence joins TRBV12-5 and TRBJ1-1; D may be TRBD1 (5 bases). The input for sequencing was peripheral blood, taken before any cancer treatment. This receptor was identified in a woman aged 35 to 70 with stage I lung adenocarcinoma. The CDR3, as DNA: TGTGCTAGTGGTTTAGAGCAGGGTATCACTGAAGCTTTCTTT. Translated, it gives CASGLEQGITEAFF.